Listed below are T cell receptor beta chains from one sample, sequenced in a study of T cells in Graves' hyperthyroidism and ophthalmopathy. TCRdb reanalysed the multiplex PCR reads using MiXCR and keeps one entry per CDR3 protein. The table shows approximately 600,000 distinct CDR3 sequences, with roughly 20% occurring only once. The sample consisted of blood. All receptors derive from a young man with Graves' ophthalmopathy. The CDR3 runs from the conserved cysteine through the conserved F or W. D genes are given only for firm matches. Some rows mark clone size as missing; the rest say once, few, many or name a class of expanded clone.

abundance,j_gene,d_gene,v_gene,CDR3nt,CDR3aa
NA,TRBJ2-1,NA,TRBV5-1,TGCGCCAGCAGCCCGCAGAACAATGAGCAGTTCTTC,CASSPQNNEQFF
many,TRBJ2-1,TRBD1,TRBV11-2,TGTGCCAGCAGCTCGGGACAGGCGTGGTTCTTC,CASSSGQAWFF
NA,TRBJ2-7,TRBD2,TRBV6-6,TGTGCCAGCAGTTACCTAAACCCTTGGACTAGCGGGAGTGACGAGCAGTACTTC,CASSYLNPWTSGSDEQYF
many,TRBJ2-5,TRBD2,TRBV20-1,TGCAGTGCTAGAGAAGGCGGGAGGGCCCAAGAGACCCAGTACTTC,CSAREGGRAQETQYF
NA,TRBJ2-7,TRBD2,TRBV20-1,TGCAGTGCCGTAATACTAGCGGGGCTCTCCTACGAGCAGTACTTC,CSAVILAGLSYEQYF
NA,TRBJ2-5,TRBD2,TRBV20-1,TGCAGTGCTAGGTCCAGGGACTACTTCCAAGAGACCCAGTACTTC,CSARSRDYFQETQYF
NA,TRBJ2-2,NA,TRBV7-2,TGTGCCAGCAGCTCAGGAGGGCCACCGGGGCTGTTTTTT,CASSSGGPPGLFF
NA,TRBJ2-7,TRBD1,TRBV7-9,TGTGCCAACAGCTCCCGGGACAGAAATGAGCAGTACTTC,CANSSRDRNEQYF
few,TRBJ2-7,NA,TRBV15,TGTGCCACCAGCAGCCCATCGGGGTCCAAAGCCTACGAGCAGTACTTC,CATSSPSGSKAYEQYF
few,TRBJ1-3,TRBD1,TRBV30,TGTGCCTGCCCGGGACAGGGGAAAGGAAACACCATATATTTT,CACPGQGKGNTIYF
NA,TRBJ1-5,NA,TRBV18,TGTGCCAGCTCATCGGGATACAACAATCAGCCCCAGCATTTT,CASSSGYNNQPQHF
many,TRBJ2-1,TRBD2,TRBV7-8,TGTGCCAGCAGCTCAGGACTAGCGGGTATCTCCTACAATGAGCAGTTCTTC,CASSSGLAGISYNEQFF
NA,TRBJ2-1,NA,TRBV3-1,TGTGCCAGCAGTTCCCTCGGCGGGGTCTCCTACAATGAGCAGTTCTTC,CASSSLGGVSYNEQFF
NA,TRBJ2-1,NA,TRBV15,TGTGCCACCAGCAGAGGCCTTATTAATGAGCAGTTCTTC,CATSRGLINEQFF
NA,TRBJ2-7,NA,TRBV20-1,TGCAGTGCTAGAGATGTCCGGGAGTCGCCCTACGAGCAGTACTTC,CSARDVRESPYEQYF
few,TRBJ2-3,NA,TRBV6-1,TGTGCCAGCAGCCCTCTGAATCAGGTGTTCACAGATACGCAGTATTTT,CASSPLNQVFTDTQYF
NA,TRBJ2-5,NA,TRBV20-1,TGCAGTACTGGCCCCTCGGAGACCCAGTACTTC,CSTGPSETQYF
NA,TRBJ1-5,NA,TRBV20-1,TGCAGTGTGGGACAGCCCCAGCATTTT,CSVGQPQHF
few,TRBJ2-7,TRBD2,TRBV27,TGTGCCAGCAGTCTGGGAGCGGGATCCCCTTCCTACGAGCAGTACTTC,CASSLGAGSPSYEQYF
NA,TRBJ2-2,TRBD2,TRBV7-9,TGTGCCAGCAGCACTACTAGCGGATACGACACCGGGGAGCTGTTTTTT,CASSTTSGYDTGELFF
NA,TRBJ2-5,NA,TRBV3-1,TGTGCCAGCAGCCAAGGAGGGAGTGAGACCCAGTACTTC,CASSQGGSETQYF
many,TRBJ1-5,NA,TRBV24-1,TGTGCCACCAGTGATTGGCGGGGTCAGCCCCAGCATTTT,CATSDWRGQPQHF
NA,TRBJ2-5,NA,TRBV20-1,TGCAGTGCGCGGGGCGAAGTCTACGAAGAGACCCAGTACTTC,CSARGEVYEETQYF
few,TRBJ1-5,NA,TRBV30,TGTGCCTGGAGTTTACACCTAAATCAGCCCCAGCATTTT,CAWSLHLNQPQHF
NA,TRBJ2-5,NA,TRBV5-1,TGCGCCAGCAGCTTCACCTTAGCGGAAGACCAAGAGACCCAGTACTTC,CASSFTLAEDQETQYF
many,TRBJ1-4,NA,TRBV5-1,TGCGCCAGCAGCTCAGCGGGACGGAGTAATGAAAAACTGTTTTTT,CASSSAGRSNEKLFF
NA,TRBJ2-3,NA,TRBV9,TGTGCCAGCAGCGCCGCCCGGGGGCGAGATACGCAGTATTTT,CASSAARGRDTQYF
many,TRBJ2-7,NA,TRBV7-2,TGTGCCAGCAGCCGGGCCACGGGCGGATACTACGAGCAGTACTTC,CASSRATGGYYEQYF
NA,TRBJ2-1,NA,TRBV30,TGTGCCTGGAGGCCAGCCCACAACAATGAGCAGTTCTTC,CAWRPAHNNEQFF
few,TRBJ2-7,TRBD2,TRBV20-1,TGCAGTGCTTTTCCTAGCGGGAGCTCCTACGAGCAGTACTTC,CSAFPSGSSYEQYF
NA,TRBJ2-7,NA,TRBV11-2,TGTGCCAGCAGCTTAGTAGGTTGGGGTGAGCAGTACTTC,CASSLVGWGEQYF
many,TRBJ1-1,NA,TRBV5-1,TGCGCCAGCAGCTTGGTAGTCGCGACTGAGGGGAACACTGAAGCTTTCTTT,CASSLVVATEGNTEAFF
NA,TRBJ2-7,TRBD2,TRBV28,TGTGCCAGCAGCTCTAGCGGGGGGGTACACTCCTACGAGCAGTACTTC,CASSSSGGVHSYEQYF
few,TRBJ2-5,TRBD2,TRBV7-3,TGTACCAGCAGCTTACGCGGGAGGGTGGTAGAGACCCAGTACTTC,CTSSLRGRVVETQYF
NA,TRBJ2-1,TRBD2,TRBV7-9,TGTGCCAGCAGCACGGGGACTAGCATATACAATGAGCAGTTCTTC,CASSTGTSIYNEQFF
few,TRBJ2-3,NA,TRBV2,TGTGCCAGCAGTAAGACAGCGGACCTGAGCACAGATACGCAGTATTTT,CASSKTADLSTDTQYF
many,TRBJ2-3,NA,TRBV7-9,TGTGCCAGCAGCTTAGCAGGGACGACTAGCACAGATACGCAGTATTTT,CASSLAGTTSTDTQYF
few,TRBJ2-3,NA,TRBV6-1,TGTGCCAGCAACAGGCGCACAGATACGCAGTATTTT,CASNRRTDTQYF
NA,TRBJ2-5,TRBD2,TRBV2,TGTGCCAGCAGTTGGACTAGCGGGCCTCAAGAGACCCAGTACTTC,CASSWTSGPQETQYF
NA,TRBJ2-7,TRBD1,TRBV10-3,TGTGCCATCAGTGAGTCTATAACAGGGGAGCACTACGAGCAGTACTTC,CAISESITGEHYEQYF
NA,TRBJ2-7,NA,TRBV6-1,TGTGCCAGCAGAGATATTCTTTACGAGCAGTACTTC,CASRDILYEQYF
few,TRBJ2-7,NA,TRBV28,TGTGCCAGCAGTCAAAGGAGGGGCCTGAGCTCCTACGAGCAGTACTTC,CASSQRRGLSSYEQYF
few,TRBJ2-7,NA,TRBV7-9,TGTGCCAGCAGCTTAGGCCGTGGGTGGTACGAGCAGTACTTC,CASSLGRGWYEQYF
NA,TRBJ2-5,NA,TRBV7-2,TGTGCCAGCAGCTCGGGGCGAGAAGAGACCCAGTACTTC,CASSSGREETQYF
medium-sized,TRBJ2-5,NA,TRBV24-1,TGTGCCACCAGTGGTAGCCAGGACGGCGGGGTGGAGACCCAGTACTTC,CATSGSQDGGVETQYF
few,TRBJ2-1,TRBD2,TRBV20-1,TGCAGTGCTAATAGCGGGCCGATCTACAATGAGCAGTTCTTC,CSANSGPIYNEQFF
few,TRBJ1-5,TRBD1,TRBV28,TGTGCCAGCAGACCTCGGGACAGAATCCTTAGCAATCAGCCCCAGCATTTT,CASRPRDRILSNQPQHF
many,TRBJ2-7,TRBD1,TRBV7-9,TGTGCCAGCAGCTCATTGACCGGGACAGGGCAGAAAGAGCAGTACTTC,CASSSLTGTGQKEQYF
NA,TRBJ2-2,NA,TRBV7-9,TGTGCCAGCAGCTTGGGTGCTAGCTTCGTCCGGGAGGAGCTGTTTTTT,CASSLGASFVREELFF
NA,TRBJ2-7,TRBD2,TRBV7-9,TGTGCCAGCAGCACTGGGGCGGGGGGTGAGCAGTACTTC,CASSTGAGGEQYF
many,TRBJ2-7,NA,TRBV5-1,TGCGCCAGCAGCAAGGGGGATTTTGGTGGGACCCCCTACGAGCAGTACTTC,CASSKGDFGGTPYEQYF
few,TRBJ2-1,NA,TRBV18,TGTGCCAGCTCACCAGTGGCGGACAATGAGCAGTTCTTC,CASSPVADNEQFF